The 28 T cell receptor beta chains reported below all come from one sample, sequenced in a study of T cell responses to AZD1222 COVID-19 vaccine. Some clones are missing from TCRdb's copy, which holds only in-frame ones; the method was immunoSEQ multiplex PCR. The table lists 250,000 to 300,000 clones, about 94% of them singletons. The sample in question was peripheral blood, obtained 28 days after the second AZD1222 dose. Receptors originate from an adult who received the AZD1222 COVID-19 vaccine.

This clone was recorded once. The gene calls are TRBV6-5 and TRBJ2-7; D is undetermined. Germline lookup yields CDR1 MNHEY and CDR2 SVGAGI. The CDR3 loop spans 14 amino acids. With 8 bases removed from V and 0 bases from J, the gap between germline ends came to 14 bases. CDR3 coding DNA: TGTGCCAGCCGGAATTCAAGGAGCTCCTACGAGCAGTACTTC. Translated: CASRNSRSSYEQYF.

The rearrangement joins TRBV29-1 to TRBJ1-6; weak D call: TRBD1 (5 bases). Trimming shortened V by 5 bases and J by 8 bases, and 13 bases separated the two germline ends. The germline gives CDR1 SQVTM, CDR2 ANQGSEA. CDR3 length equals 13 residues. CDR3 DNA: TGCAGCGTTCGGGCAGGGCTCTATTCACCCCTCCACTTT. Its translation is CSVRAGLYSPLHF.

This chain joins TRBV5-6 and TRBJ2-5, with TRBD1 matching over 9 bases. Germline V lookup: CDR1 SGHDT, CDR2 YYEEEE. The CDR3 covers 14 residues. The junction had 4 bases not matched to a gene; V was cut back by 3 bases and J by 4 bases. For the CDR3, the DNA is TGTGCCAGCAGCTGGGTGACAGGGGGAGAGACCCAGTACTTC. This encodes CASSWVTGGETQYF.

The chain couples TRBV6-2 or TRBV6-3 to TRBJ2-5; the D is unclear. CDR1 and CDR2 from the germline V gene are MNHEY and SVGEGT. This CDR3 region has 16 residues. V gave up 4 bases and J gave up 0 bases, with 15 bases separating them. CDR3 nucleotide sequence: TGTGCCAGCAGTTCCCGGGCGAACTCGTACCAAGAGACCCAGTACTTC. Its translation: CASSSRANSYQETQYF.

The V and J genes are TRBV10-3 and TRBJ1-6; D remains unclear. Germline V gives CDR1 ENHRY, CDR2 SYGVKD. The CDR3 length is 14 residues. V was clipped by 3 bases and J by 7 bases, with 10 bases between them. The DNA of the CDR3 is TGTGCCATCAGTGACAGGCAGATCAATTCACCCCTCCACTTT. It is translated as CAISDRQINSPLHF.

V gene TRBV28 combines with J gene TRBJ1-6; D remains ambiguous. Germline V lookup: CDR1 MDHEN, CDR2 SYDVKM. The CDR3 is 12 residues long. The V end lost 2 bases, the J end lost 11 bases, and 7 bases lay between the germline ends. The CDR3 reads CASSLPKAPLHF. The CDR3 DNA is TGTGCCAGCAGTTTACCGAAAGCACCCCTCCACTTT.

The chain couples TRBV10-2 to TRBJ2-1; the match to TRBD2 covers 8 bases. The CDR3 covers 14 residues. Germline V CDR1 and CDR2: WSHSY, SAAADI. V trimming: 3 bases; J trimming: 5 bases; junction bases outside the gene matches: 3. The CDR3 bases are TGCGCCAGCAGTGACGGCGGGGGGCACAATGAGCAGTTCTTC. As protein: CASSDGGGHNEQFF.

This chain joins TRBV5-1 and TRBJ1-4, with unresolved D. The CDR3 runs 14 residues. In germline, CDR1 is SGHRS, CDR2 YFSETQ. V was cut by 4 bases and J by 2 bases, with 9 bases left in between. The CDR3 spells CASSRRATNEKLFF. For the CDR3, the DNA is TGCGCCAGCAGCCGGAGGGCCACTAATGAAAAACTGTTTTTT. The full variable domain, in which reference TRBV5-1 and TRBJ1-4 provide the parts outside the CDR3, is KAGVTQTPRYLIKTRGQQVTLSCSPISGHRSVSWYQQTPGQGLQFLFEYFSETQRNKGNFPGRFSGRQFSNSRSEMNVSTLELGDSALYLCASSRRATNEKLFFGSGTQLSVL.

The chain joins TRBV28 to TRBJ2-7; D might be TRBD1 (6 bases). The CDR3 extends over 14 amino acids. V lost 6 bases, J lost 0 bases, and 12 bases lay in between. The germline V gene encodes CDR1 MDHEN and CDR2 SYDVKM. The CDR3 nucleotides are TGTGCCAGCAGGGGGGCAGCCTCCTCCTACGAGCAGTACTTC. It encodes CASRGAASSYEQYF.

Of note for this clone: The junction does not match germline at one end; this may be a read error. This chain links TRBV23-1 with TRBJ2-3; a possible D gene is TRBD2 (5 bases). TRBV23-1 is treated as an ORF (open reading frame) with a function not yet certain. The CDR3 is 17 residues long. CDR3 DNA: TGCGCCAGCAGTCAATCGGAGGACGACAACCTCAGCCCCGGTCCGGATTTT. This encodes CASSQSEDDNLSPGPDF.

In this sample, this clone turned up once. The V call is TRBV11-1, the J call TRBJ2-7, with TRBD1 as a possible D gene (8 bases). The V gene's germline CDR1 is SGHAT and CDR2 FQDESV (reference sequence). This CDR3 has 14 residues. Trimming removed 5 bases from V and 3 bases from J, with 14 bases in between. As DNA, the CDR3 is TGTGCCAGCAGCACGGGGGGACAGGACTACGAGCAGTACTTC. It yields the protein CASSTGGQDYEQYF.

The chain uses TRBV10-3 and TRBJ2-2; D unclear. Germline V lookup: CDR1 ENHRY, CDR2 SYGVKD. The V and J ends lost 0 bases and 9 bases respectively, with 5 bases between them. The CDR3 has 12 amino acids. The CDR3: CAISESSRELFF. The CDR3 coding sequence is TGTGCCATCAGTGAGTCTTCCAGGGAGCTGTTTTTT.

The chain joins TRBV3-1 (or the pseudogene TRBV3-2) to TRBJ2-5; possibly TRBD1 for D (6 bases). The germline V and J ends were trimmed by 4 bases and 4 bases, with 16 bases remaining between them. The CDR3 spans 15 residues. Germline lookup yields CDR1 LGHDT and CDR2 YNNKEL (reference sequence). CDR3 loop: CASSLPGQGRETQYF. The CDR3, as DNA: TGTGCCAGCAGCCTCCCGGGGCAGGGGCGAGAGACCCAGTACTTC.

This clone was detected a few times. This rearrangement joins TRBV7-6 to TRBJ2-1; 7 bases are a match to TRBD1. Trimming at V came to 0 bases and at J to 0 bases, leaving 8 bases not matched to a gene. Per the germline V gene, CDR1 is SGHVS and CDR2 is FNYEAQ. The CDR3 extends over 18 amino acids. The CDR3 nucleotides read TGTGCCAGCAGCTTAGCGGGCTTGAGGGGGCCCTCCTACAATGAGCAGTTCTTC. As protein: CASSLAGLRGPSYNEQFF. Complete variable domain (other parts from reference TRBV7-6 and TRBJ2-1): GAGVSQSPRYKVTKRGQDVALRCDPISGHVSLYWYRQALGQGPEFLTYFNYEAQQDKSGLPNDRFSAERPEGSISTLTIQRTEQRDSAMYRCASSLAGLRGPSYNEQFFGPGTRLTVL.

V usage is TRBV28 and J usage is TRBJ1-6; D is undetermined. The V end lost 7 bases, the J end lost 2 bases, and 12 bases lay between the germline ends. CDR1 and CDR2 from the germline V gene are MDHEN and SYDVKM. The CDR3 contains 15 residues. The CDR3 here is CASIHPRPYNSPLHF. In DNA form, the CDR3 reads TGTGCCAGCATCCACCCCCGCCCCTATAATTCACCCCTCCACTTT.

The chain joins TRBV2 to TRBJ2-2; 7 nucleotides line up with TRBD2. CDR1 SNHLY and CDR2 FYNNEI come from the germline V gene. The trim removed 10 bases at V and 2 bases at J, leaving 7 bases unmatched. The CDR3 covers 14 residues. For the CDR3, the DNA is TGTGCCACTCGGGAGGACGGAAACACCGGGGAGCTGTTTTTT. Protein sequence: CATREDGNTGELFF.

V and J are TRBV28 and TRBJ2-7; a weak D match, TRBD2 (7 bases). V dropped 5 bases and J dropped 5 bases, with 13 bases sitting between them. Per germline, CDR1 MDHEN and CDR2 SYDVKM. This CDR3 spans 13 amino acids. CDR3 sequence reads: CASSGGGLDEQYF. The CDR3 DNA reads as TGTGCCAGCAGTGGGGGGGGGCTGGACGAGCAGTACTTC.

CDR3 sequence: CASSLGTGGGTGELFF. CDR3 coding DNA: TGTGCCAGCAGCTTGGGGACAGGGGGTGGCACCGGGGAGCTGTTTTTT. This chain connects TRBV7-6 to TRBJ2-2, with TRBD1 identical over 11 bases. From germline, CDR1 is SGHVS and CDR2 FNYEAQ. The CDR3 has 16 amino acids. Trimming removed 3 bases from V and 4 bases from J; junction bases left unmatched: 4.

This sequence joins TRBV28 and TRBJ1-5; D might be TRBD1 (6 bases). The CDR3 spans 15 residues. V dropped 1 base and J dropped 4 bases, with 11 bases sitting between them. Germline CDR1 and CDR2: MDHEN and SYDVKM. In nucleotides, the CDR3 is TGTGCCAGCAGTTTATACAGGGAGCGGAATCAGCCCCAGCATTTT. Protein sequence: CASSLYRERNQPQHF. The whole variable domain, remainder taken from reference TRBV28 and TRBJ1-5, is DVKVTQSSRYLVKRTGEKVFLECVQDMDHENMFWYRQDPGLGLRLIYFSYDVKMKEKGDIPEGYSVSREKKERFSLILESASTNQTSMYLCASSLYRERNQPQHFGDGTRLSIL.

The V and J genes are TRBV6-5 and TRBJ2-2; the D gene could be TRBD1 or TRBD2 (5 bases each). The V end was cut by 5 bases, the J end by 7 bases, with 17 bases between. The CDR3 runs to 15 residues. Germline V gives CDR1 MNHEY, CDR2 SVGAGI. CDR3 sequence reads: CASSPGTSGIGELFF. DNA for the CDR3: TGTGCCAGCAGTCCCGGGACCTCAGGCATCGGGGAGCTGTTTTTT.

This chain links TRBV7-8 with TRBJ2-7, with TRBD2 identical over 8 bases. The V gene's germline CDR1 is SGHVS and CDR2 FQNEAQ. With 5 bases clipped from V and 0 bases from J, the junction kept 6 bases outside the gene matches. CDR3 length: 15 amino acids. DNA of the CDR3: TGTGCCAGCAGCCCCAGCGGGGGAAGCTCCTACGAGCAGTACTTC. This codes for CASSPSGGSSYEQYF.

This sequence joins TRBV30 and TRBJ2-3; no clear D gene. Germline-derived CDR1 and CDR2 are GTSNPN and SVGIG (reference sequence). The CDR3 is made up of 14 amino acids. V lost 2 bases and J 1 base, leaving 10 bases between the germline ends. The CDR3 region is CAWSRGSGTDTQYF. In DNA form, the CDR3 reads TGTGCCTGGAGTAGAGGAAGCGGCACAGATACGCAGTATTTT.

This clone was detected only once. The rearrangement links TRBV15 to TRBJ1-4; perhaps TRBD1 as D (6 bases). The CDR3 contains 15 residues. Germline lookup yields CDR1 LNHNV and CDR2 YYDKDF (reference sequence). Trimming left V 3 bases short and J 0 bases short, with 8 bases between. CDR3 in amino acids: CATSRGAATNEKLFF. Here the CDR3 DNA reads TGTGCCACCAGCAGGGGGGCAGCAACTAATGAAAAACTGTTTTTT.

The V and J genes are TRBV5-4 and TRBJ2-2; TRBD2 agrees at 8 bases. The trim removed 3 bases at V and 5 bases at J, leaving 12 bases unmatched. CDR3 length equals 17 residues. The germline V gene encodes CDR1 SGHNT and CDR2 YYREEE (reference sequence). DNA for the CDR3: TGTGCCAGCAGCTCCATAGCGGGGATAGGCCTTACCGGGGAGCTGTTTTTT. Protein: CASSSIAGIGLTGELFF.

J is TRBJ1-4 and V is TRBV4-3; 7 bases align to TRBD1. The CDR3 spans 16 residues. J gave up 7 bases and V 0 bases, and 8 bases lay outside the gene matches. The germline CDR1 and CDR2 sequences are LGHNA and YSLEER. CDR3 DNA sequence: TGCGCCAGCAGCCAAGAGAGAAGGGCAGGGGGTGAAAAACTGTTTTTT. This translates into CASSQERRAGGEKLFF.

The DNA of the CDR3 is TGTGCCAGCAGGACAGGGTTCCGAGGAAACACCATATATTTT. Protein: CASRTGFRGNTIYF. The rearrangement joins TRBV28 to TRBJ1-3; 7 bases line up with TRBD1. The CDR3 is made up of 14 amino acids. V was clipped by 6 bases and J by 4 bases; unmatched bases: 6. CDR1 is MDHEN and CDR2 is SYDVKM in the germline V gene.

This clone was seen just once. This sequence joins TRBV19 and TRBJ2-5, with 8 bases lining up with TRBD1. The CDR3 consists of 13 residues. Germline CDR1 reads LNHDA; CDR2 reads SQIVND (reference sequence). J was trimmed by 10 bases and V by 4 bases; bases with no gene match: 8. The CDR3 region is CASSRTGLRDQYF. CDR3 DNA sequence: TGTGCCAGTAGTAGGACAGGGCTAAGGGACCAGTACTTC.

V usage is TRBV4-1 and J usage is TRBJ1-5, with D maybe TRBD1 (5 bases). Germline V CDR1 and CDR2: MGHRA, YSYEKL. This CDR3 comprises 17 residues. Trimming pared 0 bases from V and 1 base from J, leaving 13 bases between. The CDR3 region is CASSQDGWGISNQPQHF. CDR3 in DNA: TGCGCCAGCAGCCAAGATGGTTGGGGGATAAGCAATCAGCCCCAGCATTTT.